This entry lists 25 T cell receptor beta chains sequenced from one sample in a study of T cells in Graves' hyperthyroidism and ophthalmopathy. TCR beta CDR3 regions were amplified from RNA. A set of HTBI primers served as the primers for a first-round RT-PCR of the TCR CDR3. In TCRdb, the multiplex PCR reads were re-called with MiXCR into one record per CDR3 protein. The sample comprises about 500,000 distinct CDR3 sequences, under 20% of which are singletons, and 17% rests with the top ten. Sequenced sample: blood. These receptors originate from a woman in her late teens or twenties with Graves' ophthalmopathy.

This clonotype was seen many times. The chain links TRBV7-8 to TRBJ1-4, with 7 bases identical to TRBD1. The CDR3 spans 17 residues. Trimming removed 5 bases from V and 6 bases from J; junction bases left unmatched: 15. Germline CDR1 is SGHVS and CDR2 is FQNEAQ. The CDR3 loop reads CASSLLTGTATDEKLFF. CDR3 DNA: TGTGCCAGCAGCCTCCTAACCGGGACAGCTACCGATGAAAAACTGTTTTTT.

This rearrangement joins TRBV29-1 to TRBJ2-7; D gene ambiguous. V was shortened by 1 base and J by 3 bases, with 10 bases between the two germline ends. Germline loops: CDR1 SQVTM, CDR2 ANQGSEA. The CDR3 extends over 13 amino acids. CDR3 sequence (DNA): TGCAGCGTTGAAGGGGGTTCTCTCTACGAGCAGTACTTC. This translates into CSVEGGSLYEQYF.

The genes are TRBV28 and TRBJ1-1; possible D gene TRBD1, 6 bases. V lost 6 bases to trimming and J lost 4 bases, with 18 bases between them. Per the germline V gene, CDR1 is MDHEN and CDR2 is SYDVKM. The length of the CDR3 is 15 residues. The CDR3 coding sequence is TGTGCCAGCAGACCGAGGGCGGGGGCAAGCACTGAAGCTTTCTTT. The encoded protein is CASRPRAGASTEAFF.

The chain is built from TRBV7-2 and TRBJ2-7; a weak D match, TRBD2 (5 bases). Germline CDR1 and CDR2: SGHTA and FQGNSA. The length of the CDR3 is 11 residues. V was trimmed by 5 bases and J by 9 bases, leaving 11 bases between them. This chain's CDR3 is CASSDAGPQYF. For the CDR3, the DNA is TGTGCCAGCAGCGACGCGGGCCCGCAGTACTTC.

The V gene is TRBV7-3, the J gene TRBJ2-2; TRBD2 agrees at 9 bases. The germline gives CDR1 SGHTA, CDR2 FQGTGA. The CDR3 covers 15 residues. V shed 5 bases and J 3 bases; nucleotides not matched to a gene: 4. This CDR3 is CASSLGTSYTGELFF. The CDR3 DNA sequence: TGTGCCAGCAGCCTGGGGACTAGCTACACCGGGGAGCTGTTTTTT.

The rearrangement links TRBV19 to TRBJ2-5; perhaps D is TRBD1 or TRBD2 (5 bases each). CDR3 size: 15 residues. The germline V and J ends were trimmed by 6 bases and 1 base, with 15 bases remaining between them. The V gene's germline CDR1 is LNHDA and CDR2 SQIVND (reference sequence). CDR3 loop: CASRDSGRVQETQYF. As DNA, the CDR3 is TGTGCCAGTAGAGACTCGGGACGGGTCCAAGAGACCCAGTACTTC.

This clonotype has ten or more counts. This rearrangement joins TRBV9 to TRBJ2-2; 8 bases align to TRBD2. Per germline, CDR1 SGDLS and CDR2 YYNGEE. The CDR3 has 19 amino acids. J lost 1 base, V lost 0 bases, and 11 bases had no gene match. As DNA, the CDR3 is TGTGCCAGCAGCGTAGCTGGGACACTAGCGGAAGTGAACACCGGGGAGCTGTTTTTT. It codes for CASSVAGTLAEVNTGELFF. The entire variable domain, with the rest obtained from reference TRBV9 and TRBJ2-2, is as follows: DSGVTQTPKHLITATGQRVTLRCSPRSGDLSVYWYQQSLDQGLQFLIQYYNGEERAKGNILERFSAQQFPDLHSELNLSSLELGDSALYFCASSVAGTLAEVNTGELFFGEGSRLTVL.

The table lists this clonotype with a few counts. The chain carries TRBV7-3 and TRBJ2-6; D not resolved. The length of the CDR3 is 14 residues. Trimming shortened V by 4 bases and J by 4 bases, and 8 bases separated the two germline ends. The germline gives CDR1 SGHTA, CDR2 FQGTGA. The DNA of the CDR3 is TGTGCCAGCAGCTCCCTGGGGGGGGCCAACGTCCTGACTTTC. Amino acids: CASSSLGGANVLTF.

This clonotype has just a few counts. This chain uses TRBV19 with TRBJ2-1; D is possibly TRBD1 (5 bases). This CDR3 is built from 13 residues. V was shortened by 8 bases and J by 4 bases, with 12 bases between the two germline ends. CDR1 LNHDA and CDR2 SQIVND come from the germline V gene (reference sequence). The CDR3 loop reads CASRSQGYNEQFF. The CDR3 DNA reads TGTGCCAGTCGAAGTCAGGGATACAATGAGCAGTTCTTC.

For this clonotype: At one boundary the junction diverges from the germline segment, which might be a read error. V gene TRBV11-2 combines with J gene TRBJ2-7; weak D call: TRBD1 (5 bases). This CDR3 spans 14 amino acids. Germline CDR1 SGHAT, CDR2 FQNNGV. The CDR3 sequence: CASSLVLRGYERYF. The CDR3 DNA sequence: TGTGCCAGCAGCTTAGTTCTAAGGGGCTACGAGCGGTACTTC.

Ten or more counts support this clonotype. This chain connects TRBV7-9 to TRBJ2-3; D gene unclear. The CDR3 loop spans 16 amino acids. The germline V gene has CDR1 SEHNR and CDR2 FQNEAQ (reference sequence). Trimming took off 6 bases at V and 6 bases at J, with 22 bases between the two ends. The CDR3 DNA follows: TGTGCCAGCAGAGTGACAAGTACCATGAACGTGGATACGCAGTATTTT. This gives the protein CASRVTSTMNVDTQYF.

This clonotype was recorded at least ten times. The V gene is TRBV6-5, the J gene TRBJ1-4; TRBD1 aligns across 7 bases. This CDR3 spans 16 amino acids. Germline loops: CDR1 MNHEY, CDR2 SVGAGI. The junction had 5 bases not matched to a gene; V was cut back by 2 bases and J by 2 bases. CDR3 nucleotides: TGTGCCAGCAGTTACGACCCACAGGGGACTAATGAAAAACTGTTTTTT. Amino acids: CASSYDPQGTNEKLFF.

Ten or more counts support this clonotype. The rearrangement links TRBV10-3 to TRBJ1-5, with D tentatively TRBD1 (6 bases). This CDR3 is 14 amino acids long. Trimming stripped 9 bases from V and 3 bases from J, with 15 bases between. Germline values: CDR1 ENHRY, CDR2 SYGVKD. The CDR3 nucleotides are TGTGCCATAAAACCGCAGGGGATCAATCAGCCCCAGCATTTT. Translated, it gives CAIKPQGINQPQHF.

This clonotype was recorded at least ten times. The V call is TRBV3-1, the J call TRBJ2-5; 10 bases map to TRBD1. The germline gives CDR1 LGHDT, CDR2 YNNKEL (reference sequence). The CDR3 has 15 amino acids. J lost 4 bases, V lost 4 bases, and 6 bases had no gene match. As DNA, the CDR3 is TGTGCCAGCAGCCCCATTGGACAGGGGGGAGAGACCCAGTACTTC. Its translation: CASSPIGQGGETQYF.

This clonotype was picked up a small number of times. V usage is TRBV6-5 and J usage is TRBJ2-1, with 7 bases identical to TRBD2. Germline V CDR1 and CDR2: MNHEY, SVGAGI. The CDR3 runs 15 residues. Germline trimming cut 2 bases from V and 5 bases from J; bases unmatched to any gene: 6. The CDR3 reads CASSYSQREHNEQFF. CDR3 nucleotides: TGTGCCAGCAGTTACAGCCAGCGGGAACACAATGAGCAGTTCTTC.

This clonotype has at least ten counts. The chain joins TRBV10-3 to TRBJ2-2; D is ambiguous. This CDR3 spans 14 amino acids. Germline CDR1 and CDR2: ENHRY and SYGVKD. V shed 5 bases and J shed 3 bases, with 10 bases lying between them. CDR3 sequence reads: CAISSRSDTGELFF. The CDR3 nucleotides read TGTGCCATCAGTTCTAGGTCGGACACCGGGGAGCTGTTTTTT.

Many counts were recorded for this clonotype. CDR3 sequence reads: CASSLGTTGIWDEQFF. CDR3 sequence (DNA): TGTGCCAGCAGCTTAGGAACCACGGGGATTTGGGATGAGCAGTTCTTC. The chain employs TRBV7-6 and TRBJ2-1; maybe TRBD2 (5 bases). V was shortened by 1 base and J by 8 bases, with 18 bases between the two germline ends. This CDR3 comprises 16 residues. Per the germline V gene, CDR1 is SGHVS and CDR2 is FNYEAQ. The full variable domain, completed using reference TRBV7-6 and TRBJ2-1, is GAGVSQSPRYKVTKRGQDVALRCDPISGHVSLYWYRQALGQGPEFLTYFNYEAQQDKSGLPNDRFSAERPEGSISTLTIQRTEQRDSAMYRCASSLGTTGIWDEQFFGPGTRLTVL.

This clonotype was seen at least ten times. The CDR3 bases are TGTGCCAGCAGTCCACCCGTGGGCACTGAAGCTTTCTTT. Its translation: CASSPPVGTEAFF. The chain combines TRBV28 with TRBJ1-1; the D is unclear. Germline-derived CDR1 and CDR2 are MDHEN and SYDVKM. Deletions cut 5 bases from V and 4 bases from J, with 11 bases between. The CDR3 spans 13 residues.

This clonotype has ten or more counts. This chain connects TRBV20-1 to TRBJ2-5; D is ambiguous. Trimming removed 0 bases at V and 5 bases at J, with 7 bases between. The CDR3 loop spans 12 amino acids. Germline V gives CDR1 DFQATT, CDR2 SNEGSKA (reference sequence). The CDR3 loop reads CSARDGPETQYF. CDR3 in DNA: TGCAGTGCTAGAGACGGTCCTGAGACCCAGTACTTC.

On this clonotype itself: One end of the junction varies from germline; a read error may be responsible. This chain uses TRBV20-1 with TRBJ2-1; weak D call: TRBD2 (5 bases). Germline CDR1 and CDR2: DFQATT and SNEGSKA (reference sequence). The CDR3 has 15 amino acids. CDR3 coding DNA: TGCAGTGCCCCCGCGGAGGCGGCCTCCCACAATGAGCAGTTCTTC. Its protein is CSAPAEAASHNEQFF.

This clonotype was counted many times. The rearrangement links TRBV6-6 to TRBJ2-5, with TRBD1 matching over 7 bases. Germline V lookup: CDR1 MNHNY, CDR2 SVGAGI (reference sequence). This CDR3 contains 14 residues. The V gene end was trimmed by 0 bases and the J gene end by 5 bases; junction bases not matched to a gene: 3. The CDR3 sequence is CASSYSTRGETQYF. CDR3 nucleotides: TGTGCCAGCAGTTACTCGACCAGGGGGGAGACCCAGTACTTC.

The chain recombines TRBV6-6 with TRBJ2-2, with a tentative D call TRBD2 (6 bases). CDR3 length: 14 amino acids. CDR1 is MNHNY, CDR2 SVGAGI, per germline (reference sequence). With 1 base removed from V and 3 bases from J, the gap between germline ends came to 6 bases. The CDR3: CASSYWGDTGELFF. The DNA for the CDR3 is TGTGCCAGCAGTTACTGGGGGGACACCGGGGAGCTGTTTTTT.

The table lists this clonotype with many counts. This chain links TRBV2 with TRBJ2-2, with 10 bases fitting TRBD1. Losses at the gene ends were 4 bases for V and 1 base for J; bases not matched to a gene: 3. Germline V gene sequence: CDR1 SNHLY, CDR2 FYNNEI. This CDR3 spans 16 amino acids. The CDR3 loop is CASSGQGAKNTGELFF. CDR3 sequence (DNA): TGTGCCAGCAGTGGACAGGGGGCTAAGAACACCGGGGAGCTGTTTTTT.

This clonotype was observed at least ten times. This rearrangement joins TRBV30 to TRBJ1-2; 8 nucleotides match TRBD1. CDR3 length: 11 residues. Per the germline V gene, CDR1 is GTSNPN and CDR2 is SVGIG (reference sequence). Unmatched junction bases numbered 5, after V lost 5 bases and J lost 9 bases. CDR3 region: CAWPGGGRYTF. CDR3 coding DNA: TGTGCCTGGCCAGGGGGCGGTCGCTACACCTTC.

This clonotype was observed at least ten times. J is TRBJ2-3 and V is TRBV20-1; TRBD2 agrees at 8 bases. Germline CDR1 is DFQATT and CDR2 is SNEGSKA (reference sequence). This CDR3 has 16 residues. V was clipped by 1 base and J by 2 bases; unmatched bases: 8. The CDR3 sequence is CSARAFGRGDTDTQYF. For the CDR3, the DNA is TGCAGTGCTAGAGCCTTTGGGCGGGGGGACACAGATACGCAGTATTTT.